This record looks at one T cell receptor beta chain sequence and its context. This sample was taken from a study of blood T cell repertoires in COVID-19. Looked up from germline, CDR1 is KGHDR and CDR2 is SFDVKD. Trimming pared 4 bases from V and 8 bases from J, leaving 13 bases between. The CDR3 is 13 amino acids. The method was immunoSEQ multiplex PCR; TCRdb's version includes in-frame clones alone and lacks a portion of them. This table holds 100,000 to 150,000 clones, 84% found once. This TCR was sampled from a woman aged 60-70 years with acute or convalescent COVID-19. Material for sequencing was peripheral blood. The rearrangement joins TRBV24-1 to TRBJ1-2; D unclear. CDR3 loop: CATSDQDLGGYTF. DNA of the CDR3: TGTGCCACCAGTGACCAGGACTTAGGCGGCTACACCTTC.